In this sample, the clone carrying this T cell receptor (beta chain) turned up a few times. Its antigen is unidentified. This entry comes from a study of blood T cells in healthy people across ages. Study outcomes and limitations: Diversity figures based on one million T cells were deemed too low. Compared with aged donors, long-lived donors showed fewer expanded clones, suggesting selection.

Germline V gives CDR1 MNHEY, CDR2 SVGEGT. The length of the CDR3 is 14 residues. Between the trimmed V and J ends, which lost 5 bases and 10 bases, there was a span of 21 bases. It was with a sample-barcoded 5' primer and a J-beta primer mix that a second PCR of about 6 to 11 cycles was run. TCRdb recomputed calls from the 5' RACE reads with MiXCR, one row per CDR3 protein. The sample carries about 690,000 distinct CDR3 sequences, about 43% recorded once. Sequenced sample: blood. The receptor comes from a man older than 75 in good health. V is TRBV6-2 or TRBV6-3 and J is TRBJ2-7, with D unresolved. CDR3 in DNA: TGTGCCAGCAGTACCGATCCACCGACCGGCTCCCAGTACTTC. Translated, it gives CASSTDPPTGSQYF.